There are many counts of the clone carrying this T cell receptor beta chain. Its target is not known. This sample is drawn from a study of metastatic and nonmetastatic thyroid tumors. Study at large: For malignant and benign thyroid patients, tumor or nodule tissue and blood were the sources whose repertoires were compared.

This CDR3 comprises 19 residues. As handled by the study authors: A papillary thyroid cancer distant-metastasis classifier was built from CDR3 differences across clinicopathological groups. TCRdb reassembled clones from the PCR reads with MiXCR. V and J calls and clone size were set by TCRdb, not the authors. This sample yields about 40,000 clones, of which about an eighth are seen a single time; roughly 25% belongs to the top ten. Findings of the study overall: Reportedly, malignant thyroid tumors had significantly higher TCR beta diversity than benign nodules, in blood and tumor.

Not a single patient had been given any form of treatment at any point before undergoing thyroid surgery. The chain links TRBV3-2 to TRBJ1-3; TRBD1, as called in the table, went unchecked against the DNA. TRBV3-2 counts as a pseudogene. The sequenced material came from blood. The TCR sequence derives from a female donor with papillary thyroid cancer or a benign thyroid nodule (not recorded which). Some clones in this sample may be carry-over from other donors' samples. CDR3 residues: CASSPQGGLFHSSGNTIYF. CDR3 nucleotides: TGTGCCAGCAGCCCCCAGGGGGGGCTATTTCACAGCTCTGGAAACACCATATATTTT.